Reported below is one T cell receptor (beta chain). Its antigen remains unidentified. This sample is part of a study of cytomegalovirus exposure and HLA in healthy donors. These donors, healthy bone marrow donors, were studied. Amplification used 60 Vbeta primers and 13 Jbeta primers. Method: immunoSEQ multiplex PCR; TCRdb's copy keeps in-frame clones and lacks some. The sample includes roughly 150,000 clones, about four fifths of them seen just once. Study-wide points: There was a cluster of highly shared sequence variants that was likely a sequencing artifact.

Specimen: PBMCs. This clonotype originated in a woman in her thirties or forties in good health and CMV-seropositive.

The CDR3 DNA reads TGCGCCAGCAGCCCCCTCCCGGGACAGGGGACTGAAAAACTGTTTTTT. Residues: CASSPLPGQGTEKLFF. The chain uses TRBV5-1 and TRBJ1-4; 10 positions agree with TRBD1. Germline V lookup: CDR1 SGHRS, CDR2 YFSETQ. V was clipped by 4 bases and J by 7 bases; unmatched bases: 10. The CDR3 spans 16 residues.